A single sample gave rise to the 13 T cell receptor beta chains below, sequenced in a study of blood T cell repertoires in COVID-19. The protocol was immunoSEQ multiplex PCR, while the TCRdb copy is restricted to in-frame clones and leaves out a portion. The sample holds more than 200,000 clones, 65% to 90% seen once. The source material was peripheral blood. The receptors shown here come from a man aged 80 or over with acute or convalescent COVID-19.

The genes are TRBV7-9 and TRBJ2-7, with TRBD2 matching over 7 bases. The CDR3 is made up of 13 amino acids. CDR1 and CDR2 (germline): SEHNR, FQNEAQ (reference sequence). V dropped 6 bases and J dropped 1; count of bases not matched to a gene: 3. CDR3 region: CASSLSGSYEQYV. The CDR3 DNA reads TGTGCCAGCAGTCTTAGCGGGTCCTACGAGCAGTACGTC.

This sequence joins TRBV15 and TRBJ1-6; D gene uncertain. This CDR3 is 13 amino acids long. Germline V CDR1 and CDR2: LNHNV, YYDKDF (reference sequence). With 0 bases removed from V and 14 bases from J, the gap between germline ends came to 11 bases. CDR3 bases: TGTGCCACCAGCAGAGAGGCGTCAGGTACCCTCCACTTT. Translated, it gives CATSREASGTLHF.

J is TRBJ2-2 and V is TRBV7-2; 9 positions match TRBD2. Germline V lookup: CDR1 SGHTA, CDR2 FQGNSA. This CDR3 spans 16 amino acids. The J segment lost 5 bases and the V segment lost 0 bases, leaving 4 bases of the junction unmatched. This CDR3 reads CASSLASGSGTGELFF. Here the CDR3 DNA reads TGTGCCAGCAGCTTAGCTAGCGGGAGTGGGACCGGGGAGCTGTTTTTT.

This rearrangement joins TRBV25-1 to TRBJ2-7; D is possibly TRBD2 (5 bases). The CDR3 has 13 amino acids. Germline lookup yields CDR1 MGHDK and CDR2 SYGVNS. V lost 1 base to trimming and J lost 7 bases, with 11 bases between them. The CDR3 coding sequence is TGTGCCAGCAGTGAATTCGGAACGGGAGAGCAGTACGTC. Translation gives CASSEFGTGEQYV.

This clone appeared a single time. This chain joins TRBV5-4 and TRBJ2-2; 7 nucleotides match TRBD2. This CDR3 region has 14 residues. Germline CDR1 SGHNT, CDR2 YYREEE (reference sequence). V gave up 4 bases and J gave up 1 base; unmatched junction bases: 1. The CDR3 DNA sequence: TGTGCCAGCAGCCCTAGCGGGAACACCGGGGAGCTGTTTTTT. It encodes CASSPSGNTGELFF.

This chain joins TRBV7-9 and TRBJ2-1, with 11 bases identical to TRBD2. The CDR3 is 18 residues long. V shed 1 base, J shed 4 bases, and the junction held 9 bases outside the gene matches. CDR1 and CDR2 (germline): SEHNR, FQNEAQ (reference sequence). CDR3 nucleotide sequence: TGTGCCAGCAGCTTAGGCCCCGGACTAGCGGGCCCTTACAATGAGCAGTTCTTC. Translated, it gives CASSLGPGLAGPYNEQFF.

The chain recombines TRBV7-2 with TRBJ1-5; D gene unclear. Trimming removed 5 bases at V and 6 bases at J, with 11 bases between. Germline V CDR1 and CDR2: SGHTA, FQGNSA. The length of the CDR3 is 13 residues. The CDR3 nucleotides are TGTGCCAGCAGCCCCGAGTCTCTTCAGCCCCAGCATTTT. Protein product: CASSPESLQPQHF.

CDR3 residues: CASSWGQGAETQYF. DNA of the CDR3: TGCGCCAGCAGCTGGGGACAGGGGGCCGAGACCCAGTACTTC. This sequence joins TRBV5-1 and TRBJ2-5, with TRBD1 identical over 12 bases. J gave up 5 bases and V 3 bases, and 2 bases lay outside the gene matches. Germline V gene sequence: CDR1 SGHRS, CDR2 YFSETQ. The length of the CDR3 is 14 residues.

The rearrangement uses TRBV24-1 and TRBJ2-1, with D unclear. Trimming removed 6 bases from V and 7 bases from J, with 6 bases in between. This CDR3 comprises 11 residues. CDR1 and CDR2 (germline): KGHDR, SFDVKD. CDR3 in amino acids: CATSPGNEQFF. The CDR3 DNA reads TGTGCCACCAGTCCCGGGAATGAGCAGTTCTTC.

This sequence joins TRBV10-3 and TRBJ2-5; 7 bases match TRBD1. Germline V CDR1 and CDR2: ENHRY, SYGVKD. The CDR3 extends over 13 amino acids. V was clipped by 6 bases and J by 4 bases; unmatched bases: 5. CDR3 sequence (DNA): TGTGCCATCAGCCCACAGGGGACAGAGACCCAGTACTTC. This gives the protein CAISPQGTETQYF.

The chain links TRBV18 to TRBJ2-7; TRBD1 agrees at 8 bases. This CDR3 comprises 15 residues. The trim removed 3 bases at V and 6 bases at J, leaving 10 bases unmatched. Looked up from germline, CDR1 is KGHSH and CDR2 is LQKENI. CDR3 in DNA: TGTGCCAGCTCACCTATCAGGGGGCAGCCGCTCGAGCAGTACTTC. Its translation: CASSPIRGQPLEQYF.

The chain uses TRBV27 and TRBJ2-3; the match to TRBD2 covers 11 bases. The CDR3 has 18 amino acids. V lost 3 bases and J lost 4; bases outside the gene matches: 12. The germline V gene encodes CDR1 MNHEY and CDR2 SMNVEV (reference sequence). The CDR3 here is CASSFSGRADIGADTQYF. The CDR3 DNA reads TGTGCCAGCAGTTTTAGCGGGAGGGCCGATATTGGGGCAGATACGCAGTATTTT.

The chain employs TRBV28 and TRBJ1-2, with D maybe TRBD1 (5 bases). Trimming took off 5 bases at V and 12 bases at J, with 16 bases between the two ends. Germline V gene sequence: CDR1 MDHEN, CDR2 SYDVKM. The CDR3 contains 12 residues. CDR3 region: CASSPQARGNTF. CDR3 nucleotide sequence: TGTGCCAGCAGTCCCCAGGCTAGGGGAAACACCTTC.